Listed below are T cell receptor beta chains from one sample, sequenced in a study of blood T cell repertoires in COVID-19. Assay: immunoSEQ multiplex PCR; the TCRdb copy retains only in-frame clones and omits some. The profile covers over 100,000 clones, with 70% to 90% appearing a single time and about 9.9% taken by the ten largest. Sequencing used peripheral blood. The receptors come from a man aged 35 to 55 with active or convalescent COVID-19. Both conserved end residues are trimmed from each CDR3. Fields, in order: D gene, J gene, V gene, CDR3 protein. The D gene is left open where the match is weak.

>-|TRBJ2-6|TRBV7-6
ASSSRTLSGANVLT
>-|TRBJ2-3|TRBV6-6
ASIPPGQHTDTQY
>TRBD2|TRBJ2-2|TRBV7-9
ASSLPRTSGGANTGELF
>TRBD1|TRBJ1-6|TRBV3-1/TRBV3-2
ASSQDRGTYNSPLH
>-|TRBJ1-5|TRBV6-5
ASRARGQPQH
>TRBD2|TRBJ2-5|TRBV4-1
ASSHLRLAGLETQY
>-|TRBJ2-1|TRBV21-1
ASSSRGSYNEQF
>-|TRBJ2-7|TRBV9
ASSFSPDSSYEQY
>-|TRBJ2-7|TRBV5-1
ASSLEGWEASYEQY
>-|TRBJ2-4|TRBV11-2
ASSPEQAAKNIQY
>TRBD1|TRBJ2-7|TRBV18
ASSRDRGYEQY
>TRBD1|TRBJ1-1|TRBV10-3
AIRNPGQGSGNTEAF
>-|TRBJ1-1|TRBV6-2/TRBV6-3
ASSYPDTEAF
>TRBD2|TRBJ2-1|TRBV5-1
ASSFAGGYNEQF
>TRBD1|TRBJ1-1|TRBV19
ASRSGQGSNTEAF
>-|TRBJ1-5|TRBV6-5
ASRGQPGQPQH
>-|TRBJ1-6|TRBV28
ASSARRPLLH
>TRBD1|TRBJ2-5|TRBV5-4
ASSSGQGRQETQY
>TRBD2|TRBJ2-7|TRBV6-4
ASSPWAGETQY
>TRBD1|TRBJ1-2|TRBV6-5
ASTSPQGAQGYT
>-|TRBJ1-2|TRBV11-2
ASSLFRDAGEGGYT
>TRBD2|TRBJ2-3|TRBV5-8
ASRKGLAVLKDTQY
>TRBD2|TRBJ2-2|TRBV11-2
ASSSGGGGITGELF
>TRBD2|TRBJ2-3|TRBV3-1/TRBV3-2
ASSQGATSRGADTQY
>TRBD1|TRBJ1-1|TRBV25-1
ASSEYNGDRAGKAF
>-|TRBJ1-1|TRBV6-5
ASRGSGGTTEAF
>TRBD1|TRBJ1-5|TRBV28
ASSYTSGTGAQPQH
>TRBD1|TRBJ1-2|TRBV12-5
ASGLARDSYGYT
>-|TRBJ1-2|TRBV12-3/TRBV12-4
ASSPTANYGYT
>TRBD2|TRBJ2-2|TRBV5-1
ASSLMASGGADTGELF
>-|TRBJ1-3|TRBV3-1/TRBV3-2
ASSLRTVLSGNTIY
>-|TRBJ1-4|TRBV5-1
ASTLGGQGREKLF
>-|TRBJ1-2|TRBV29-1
SVEVGGPMGYT
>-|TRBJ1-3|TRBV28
ASSKRGRNTIY
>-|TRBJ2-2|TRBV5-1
ASNLGGTNTGELF
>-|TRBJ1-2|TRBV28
ASLTNRAYGYT
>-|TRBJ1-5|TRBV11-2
ASSPSQAGQPQH
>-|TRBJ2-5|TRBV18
ASSGQSDSTQY
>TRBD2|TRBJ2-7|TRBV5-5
ASSLVGGGNFYEQY
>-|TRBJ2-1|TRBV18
ASSPGRDFYNEQF
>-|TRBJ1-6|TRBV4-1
ASSQNPGQTNSPLH
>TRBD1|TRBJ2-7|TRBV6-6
ASSSGTDYEQY
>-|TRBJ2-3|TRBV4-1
ASSRHTGIVTDTQY
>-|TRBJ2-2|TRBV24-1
ATSAAGLGTGELF
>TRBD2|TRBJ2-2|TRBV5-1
ASRLTSGGTGELF
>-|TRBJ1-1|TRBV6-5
ASSYGGGGFTEAF